This entry lists 8 T cell receptor beta chains sequenced from one sample in a study of blood T cell repertoires in COVID-19. The repertoire was sequenced with immunoSEQ multiplex PCR; TCRdb's copy has only in-frame clones and lacks some. The sample contains 170,000 or so clones, 84% of which appear only once. Material for sequencing was peripheral blood. The source is a man between 18 and 29 years old with active or convalescent COVID-19.

The V gene is TRBV4-2, the J gene TRBJ2-1; 13 nucleotides agree with TRBD2. CDR1 is LGHNA, CDR2 YNFKEQ, per germline. This CDR3 is built from 16 residues. V was pared by 2 bases and J by 7 bases, with 5 bases of the junction left unmatched. CDR3 nucleotide sequence: TGTGCCAGCAGCCAAACTGGACTAGCGGGAGAAAATGAGCAGTTCTTC. This encodes CASSQTGLAGENEQFF.

This clone was seen a single time. In the same sample, other DNA sequences code for this CDR3. The chain links TRBV28 to TRBJ2-2; TRBD2 aligns across 11 bases. The CDR3 runs to 16 residues. Germline CDR1 MDHEN, CDR2 SYDVKM. The junction had 3 bases not matched to a gene; V was cut back by 5 bases and J by 1 base. The chain's CDR3 is CASSPGLAGNTGELFF. For the CDR3, the DNA is TGTGCCAGCAGTCCCGGACTAGCGGGGAACACCGGGGAGCTGTTTTTT.

This clone was picked up one time. The CDR3 DNA sequence: TGTGCCAGTAGTACCGGGACAGGGGGCACAGATACGCAGTATTTT. It is translated as CASSTGTGGTDTQYF. This chain links TRBV19 with TRBJ2-3; TRBD1 agrees at 10 bases. With 4 bases clipped from V and 1 base from J, the junction kept 2 bases outside the gene matches. The CDR3 extends over 15 amino acids. Germline loops: CDR1 LNHDA, CDR2 SQIVND (reference sequence).

The chain carries TRBV6-5 and TRBJ1-1, with 10 positions matching TRBD1. Losses at the gene ends were 3 bases for V and 6 bases for J; bases not matched to a gene: 10. The CDR3 extends over 16 amino acids. Per the germline V gene, CDR1 is MNHEY and CDR2 is SVGAGI. The CDR3 sequence: CASSYKLGQGYSEAFF. The CDR3, as DNA: TGTGCCAGCAGTTATAAATTGGGACAGGGGTACTCTGAAGCTTTCTTT.

The gene calls are TRBV27 and TRBJ1-6; weak D call: TRBD1 (5 bases). The CDR3 covers 15 residues. The V and J ends lost 6 bases and 8 bases respectively, with 17 bases between them. Per the germline V gene, CDR1 is MNHEY and CDR2 is SMNVEV (reference sequence). Written as DNA, the CDR3 is TGTGCCAGCAGCGGCCAGGGCCCCCGGGATTCACCCCTCCACTTT. Translated: CASSGQGPRDSPLHF.

V is TRBV19 and J is TRBJ2-2, with TRBD2 matching 14 bases. Germline assignment: CDR1 LNHDA and CDR2 SQIVND (reference sequence). This CDR3 has 16 amino acids. Trimming removed 4 bases from V and 7 bases from J; junction bases left unmatched: 5. The CDR3 nucleotides are TGTGCCAGTAGTAAGGGACTAGCGGGAGAGGTCGGGGAGCTGTTTTTT. It translates to CASSKGLAGEVGELFF.

This clone came up a few times. The CDR3 sequence: CASSLGTVRTDTQYF. As DNA, the CDR3 is TGCGCCAGCAGCTTGGGCACGGTGCGGACAGATACGCAGTATTTT. The gene calls are TRBV5-1 and TRBJ2-3, with D unresolved. The germline gives CDR1 SGHRS, CDR2 YFSETQ. The CDR3 is made up of 15 amino acids. Trimming took 0 bases from V and 3 from J, leaving 11 bases between them.

On this clone: The same CDR3 also results from other DNA sequences found in this sample. The V call is TRBV19, the J call TRBJ1-4, with no clear D. The germline V gene encodes CDR1 LNHDA and CDR2 SQIVND (reference sequence). This CDR3 has 15 residues. The V and J ends lost 5 bases and 0 bases respectively, with 10 bases between them. The CDR3 coding sequence is TGTGCCAGTAGTGCGAGACAAGCAACTAATGAAAAACTGTTTTTT. Translated: CASSARQATNEKLFF.